This T cell receptor (beta chain) is drawn from a study of beta chain features in type 1 diabetes. Broader study findings: High TCR expression in some cells could lead to their over-representation in cDNA sequencing. VDJ junctions from type 1 diabetes patients carried fewer insertions and larger deletions. Shorter TCRB CDR3s, moderately but significantly so, were found in Type 1 diabetes patients in all four CD4+ subsets.

Sequencing targeted expressed TCRB transcripts, as all isolated RNA had been reverse transcribed. Roughly 3.5 million reads per sample on average were obtained from naive, central memory and regulatory T cell samples. Generated by immunoSEQ multiplex PCR, the TCRdb table keeps only in-frame clones and is missing some. The top ten hold about 0.081% of the sample, which has 150,000 to 200,000 clones, over 55% seen once. This clone occurred a few times. The antigen is not known. The CDR3 covers 16 residues. Between the trimmed V and J ends, which lost 0 bases and 0 bases, there was a span of 12 bases. Germline CDR1 SGDLS, CDR2 YYNGEE. Every donor provided one heparinised blood draw, which averaged about 110 mL.

Specimen: naive CD4+ T cells from blood. This chain links TRBV9 with TRBJ1-1; D may be TRBD1 (6 bases). This TCR derives from a man aged 25-40 years with type 1 diabetes. CDR3 protein: CASSVGMGQVNTEAFF. The CDR3 nucleotides read TGTGCCAGCAGCGTAGGTATGGGACAAGTGAACACTGAAGCTTTCTTT.